A single sample gave rise to the 26 T cell receptor beta chains below, sequenced in a study of T cell responses to AZD1222 COVID-19 vaccine. The assay was immunoSEQ multiplex PCR, and TCRdb's table has in-frame clones only and misses some. The sample has about 97,000 clones, roughly 88% seen once. The sample in question was peripheral blood, obtained on day 0 of AZD1222 vaccination. The receptors derive from an adult in good health.

In the case of this clone: The sample holds other DNA sequences that translate to the same CDR3. The chain couples TRBV18 to TRBJ2-6; 7 bases agree with TRBD1. The CDR3 covers 16 residues. V lost 0 bases to trimming and J lost 1 base; unmatched junction nucleotides: 0. Germline CDR1 and CDR2: KGHSH and LQKENI. CDR3 sequence reads: CASSPPTGSGANVLTF. CDR3 DNA: TGTGCCAGCTCACCACCGACAGGGTCTGGGGCCAACGTCCTGACTTTC.

The chain recombines TRBV3-1 (or the pseudogene TRBV3-2) with TRBJ1-3; D ambiguous. The germline V and J ends were trimmed by 1 base and 0 bases, with 10 bases remaining between them. Germline loops: CDR1 LGHDT, CDR2 YNNKEL (reference sequence). This CDR3 has 16 amino acids. CDR3 sequence (DNA): TGTGCCAGCAGCCAAGCGGCAGTGTTCTCTGGAAACACCATATATTTT. Translated: CASSQAAVFSGNTIYF.

V usage is TRBV30 and J usage is TRBJ2-2; D might be TRBD1 or TRBD2, each matching 6 bases. This CDR3 comprises 12 residues. V dropped 3 bases and J dropped 7 bases, with 9 bases sitting between them. CDR1 GTSNPN and CDR2 SVGIG come from the germline V gene (reference sequence). The CDR3 is CAWSRGHGELFF. The DNA for the CDR3 is TGTGCCTGGAGCCGGGGGCACGGGGAGCTGTTTTTT.

This clone has only a few counts. This sequence joins TRBV6-1 and TRBJ2-3, with TRBD2 matching over 9 bases. V shed 4 bases and J 5 bases; nucleotides not matched to a gene: 7. From germline, CDR1 is MNHNS and CDR2 SASEGT. The CDR3 spans 15 residues. Here the CDR3 reads CASSAAAGGVDTQYF. DNA for the CDR3: TGTGCCAGCAGTGCAGCAGCGGGGGGAGTAGATACGCAGTATTTT.

This clone was observed once. This rearrangement joins TRBV11-3 to TRBJ2-7; no firm D call. The V gene's germline CDR1 is SGHNT and CDR2 YENEEA. The ends were cut back, 3 bases at V and 3 bases at J, with 9 bases in the middle. The CDR3 loop spans 13 amino acids. The CDR3 is CASSFLQNYEQYF. CDR3 nucleotide sequence: TGTGCCAGCAGCTTCCTACAAAACTACGAGCAGTACTTC. The whole variable domain, filled in from reference TRBV11-3 and TRBJ2-7, reads EAGVVQSPRYKIIEKKQPVAFWCNPISGHNTLYWYLQNLGQGPELLIRYENEEAVDDSQLPKDRFSAERLKGVDSTLKIQPAELGDSAVYLCASSFLQNYEQYFGPGTRLTVT.

As concerns this clone: Relative to the germline gene, one junction end is altered; a read error may explain this. The J gene is TRBJ1-2, the V gene TRBV7-2, with TRBD1 matching 11 bases. CDR1 is SGHTA and CDR2 is FQGNSA in the germline V gene. CDR3 length equals 16 residues. CDR3 sequence (DNA): TGTGCCAGCAGCCTAGCCGGACAGGGGGCGAACTATGGCTACACCTTC. Its translation is CASSLAGQGANYGYTF.

The chain links TRBV25-1 to TRBJ1-2, with 7 bases matching TRBD1. V shed 7 bases and J 5 bases; nucleotides not matched to a gene: 10. The length of the CDR3 is 14 residues. Germline CDR1 and CDR2: MGHDK and SYGVNS. The CDR3 loop reads CASNPTGSLYGYTF. CDR3 in DNA: TGTGCCAGCAACCCGACAGGGTCTCTATATGGCTACACCTTC.

The V gene is TRBV28, the J gene TRBJ1-5; TRBD1 aligns across 7 bases. This CDR3 is 16 amino acids long. From germline, CDR1 is MDHEN and CDR2 SYDVKM. The trim removed 2 bases at V and 3 bases at J, leaving 7 bases unmatched. The CDR3 coding sequence is TGTGCCAGCAGTTTACGAGGGGGCTCTGACAATCAGCCCCAGCATTTT. This gives the protein CASSLRGGSDNQPQHF.

This rearrangement joins TRBV5-4 to TRBJ1-2; the match to TRBD1 covers 9 bases. Germline loops: CDR1 SGHNT, CDR2 YYREEE (reference sequence). The J segment lost 4 bases and the V segment lost 0 bases, leaving 7 bases of the junction unmatched. This CDR3 contains 16 residues. The CDR3 bases are TGTGCCAGCAGCTTGGCGGACAGGGGCCGGGGCTATGGCTACACCTTC. This sequence encodes CASSLADRGRGYGYTF.

The gene calls are TRBV15 and TRBJ1-1; the D gene is possibly TRBD1 (6 bases). Germline V CDR1 and CDR2: LNHNV, YYDKDF (reference sequence). V was shortened by 5 bases and J by 3 bases, with 16 bases between the two germline ends. The CDR3 runs 15 residues. The CDR3 here is CATSGSGARDTEAFF. CDR3 DNA: TGTGCCACCAGCGGTTCGGGGGCGCGGGACACTGAAGCTTTCTTT. Drawing the rest from reference TRBV15 and TRBJ1-1, the complete variable domain is DAMVIQNPRYQVTQFGKPVTLSCSQTLNHNVMYWYQQKSSQAPKLLFHYYDKDFNNEADTPDNFQSRRPNTSFCFLDIRSPGLGDTAMYLCATSGSGARDTEAFFGQGTRLTVV.

The rearrangement joins TRBV20-1 to TRBJ2-3; tentatively, D is TRBD1 (5 bases). The CDR3 covers 14 residues. Germline V gene lookup returns CDR1 DFQATT and CDR2 SNEGSKA (reference sequence). Trimming left V 4 bases short and J 6 bases short, with 17 bases between. The CDR3 reads CSATDSGVYDTQYF. CDR3 coding DNA: TGCAGTGCTACTGACAGTGGGGTCTACGATACGCAGTATTTT.

This clone was counted a single time. The chain carries TRBV30 and TRBJ1-2, with TRBD1 matching over 7 bases. Germline V gene sequence: CDR1 GTSNPN, CDR2 SVGIG (reference sequence). The CDR3 has 13 amino acids. After removal of 1 base from V and 5 bases from J, the junction contained 4 bases not matched to a gene. Written as DNA, the CDR3 is TGTGCCTGGAGTGGACAGGGATTTTATGGCTACACCTTC. Protein: CAWSGQGFYGYTF.

The DNA for the CDR3 is TGTGCCTGGAGTGTACAGGGGGGTAATGGCTACACCTTC. Translated, it gives CAWSVQGGNGYTF. The chain employs TRBV30 and TRBJ1-2, with 8 positions matching TRBD1. The length of the CDR3 is 13 residues. CDR1 and CDR2 from the germline V gene are GTSNPN and SVGIG (reference sequence). V lost 0 bases, J lost 6 bases, and 3 bases stayed unmatched.

V usage is TRBV7-9 and J usage is TRBJ2-1, with D perhaps given as TRBD1 or TRBD2 (6 bases each). This CDR3 comprises 16 residues. Deletions cut 1 base from V and 4 bases from J, with 14 bases between. Germline V gives CDR1 SEHNR, CDR2 FQNEAQ (reference sequence). The CDR3 protein is CASSLEGGATYNEQFF. CDR3 DNA: TGTGCCAGCAGCTTAGAGGGGGGCGCTACTTACAATGAGCAGTTCTTC.

The rearrangement joins TRBV7-2 to TRBJ2-3; possible D gene TRBD1, 6 bases. Germline V gene sequence: CDR1 SGHTA, CDR2 FQGNSA. Trimming stripped 5 bases from V and 3 bases from J, with 18 bases between. There are 16 residues in the CDR3. The CDR3 DNA is TGTGCCAGCAGCGGAAAATGGGGGCGCAGGACAGATACGCAGTATTTT. This translates into CASSGKWGRRTDTQYF.

DNA for the CDR3: TGCGCCAGCAGCCCTCCCGGGACAGGGGGTACCGGGGAGCTGTTTTTT. This codes for CASSPPGTGGTGELFF. This sequence joins TRBV5-1 and TRBJ2-2; 11 nucleotides match TRBD1. Germline trimming cut 4 bases from V and 5 bases from J; bases unmatched to any gene: 7. The length of the CDR3 is 16 residues. The germline CDR1 and CDR2 sequences are SGHRS and YFSETQ. Looking up the rest from reference TRBV5-1 and TRBJ2-2 gives the full variable domain: KAGVTQTPRYLIKTRGQQVTLSCSPISGHRSVSWYQQTPGQGLQFLFEYFSETQRNKGNFPGRFSGRQFSNSRSEMNVSTLELGDSALYLCASSPPGTGGTGELFFGEGSRLTVL.

The chain has TRBV30 and TRBJ2-1; D is uncertain. The germline V gene encodes CDR1 GTSNPN and CDR2 SVGIG (reference sequence). The CDR3 extends over 11 amino acids. V was trimmed by 3 bases and J by 8 bases, leaving 8 bases between them. The CDR3 nucleotides are TGTGCCTGGAGAATAGGGTATGAGCAGTTCTTC. Amino acids: CAWRIGYEQFF.

The rearrangement uses TRBV4-1 and TRBJ2-3; D ambiguous. CDR1 and CDR2 (germline): MGHRA, YSYEKL. V dropped 4 bases and J dropped 5 bases, with 4 bases sitting between them. CDR3 length: 11 amino acids. The CDR3 nucleotides are TGCGCCAGCAGCCGGTTAGATACGCAGTATTTT. Encoded protein: CASSRLDTQYF.

This rearrangement joins TRBV12-2 to TRBJ2-2. TRBV12-2 is reported as a pseudogene. The CDR3 spans 14 residues. The CDR3 loop is CASRLRKNTGELFF. For the CDR3, the DNA is TGTGCAAGTCGCTTAAGGAAGAACACCGGGGAGCTGTTTTTT.

This chain uses TRBV11-3 with TRBJ2-3; D is unresolved. V was pared by 7 bases and J by 8 bases, with 7 bases between. The V gene's germline CDR1 is SGHNT and CDR2 YENEEA. This CDR3 comprises 10 residues. The CDR3 spells CASKGTTQYF. The CDR3 DNA reads TGTGCCAGCAAAGGAACTACGCAGTATTTT.

V usage is TRBV19 and J usage is TRBJ2-5; 14 bases align to TRBD2. The germline V gene has CDR1 LNHDA and CDR2 SQIVND (reference sequence). The CDR3 is 15 residues long. V lost 4 bases and J lost 4; bases outside the gene matches: 2. The CDR3 protein is CASSKGLAGAETQYF. The CDR3 DNA sequence: TGTGCCAGTAGTAAGGGACTAGCGGGGGCAGAGACCCAGTACTTC.

The gene calls are TRBV6-2 or TRBV6-3 and TRBJ1-6; D gene uncertain. Deletions cut 5 bases from V and 0 bases from J, with 14 bases between. CDR1 and CDR2 from the germline V gene are MNHEY and SVGEGT. This CDR3 contains 17 residues. CDR3 in DNA: TGTGCCAGCAGTCCCCTTACGCGGGGCTCCTATAATTCACCCCTCCACTTT. It translates to CASSPLTRGSYNSPLHF.

This chain links TRBV4-3 with TRBJ1-1, with 8 bases matching TRBD1. Germline CDR1 is LGHNA and CDR2 is YSLEER. The CDR3 is 14 residues long. The ends lost 4 bases at V and 5 bases at J; junction bases unmatched: 6. The DNA for the CDR3 is TGCGCCAGCAGCCGGGGACAGGAGCATACTGAAGCTTTCTTT. Translation gives CASSRGQEHTEAFF.

The rearrangement uses TRBV24-1 and TRBJ1-5; D is undetermined. The CDR3 loop spans 14 amino acids. CDR1 is KGHDR and CDR2 is SFDVKD in the germline V gene. The V and J ends lost 3 bases and 0 bases respectively, with 5 bases between them. The CDR3 DNA reads as TGTGCCACCAGTGATCCAATTAGCAATCAGCCCCAGCATTTT. As protein: CATSDPISNQPQHF.

The chain joins TRBV2 to TRBJ2-7; possibly TRBD1 for D (5 bases). The CDR3 covers 12 residues. Trimming shortened V by 8 bases and J by 1 base, and 9 bases separated the two germline ends. Per germline, CDR1 SNHLY and CDR2 FYNNEI. CDR3 DNA: TGTGCCAGCCGCGACAGATCCTACGAGCAGTACTTC. This encodes CASRDRSYEQYF.

The CDR3 spells CASHLTGAGNQPQHF. In nucleotides, the CDR3 is TGTGCCAGCCATTTGACAGGGGCGGGCAATCAGCCCCAGCATTTT. V usage is TRBV2 and J usage is TRBJ1-5, with TRBD1 identical over 8 bases. V shed 8 bases and J 2 bases; nucleotides not matched to a gene: 8. This CDR3 comprises 15 residues. Germline V gene lookup returns CDR1 SNHLY and CDR2 FYNNEI.